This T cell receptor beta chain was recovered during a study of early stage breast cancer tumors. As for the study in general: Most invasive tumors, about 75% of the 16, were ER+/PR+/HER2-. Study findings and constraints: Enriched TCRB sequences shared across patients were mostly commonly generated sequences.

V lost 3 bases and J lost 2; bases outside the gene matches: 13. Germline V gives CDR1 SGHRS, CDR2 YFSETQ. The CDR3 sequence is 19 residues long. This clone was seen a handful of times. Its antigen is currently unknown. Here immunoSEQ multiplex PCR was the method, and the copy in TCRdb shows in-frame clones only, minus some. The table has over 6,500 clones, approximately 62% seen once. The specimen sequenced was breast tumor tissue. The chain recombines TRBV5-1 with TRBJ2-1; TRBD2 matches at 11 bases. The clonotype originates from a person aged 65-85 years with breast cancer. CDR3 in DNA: TGCGCCAGCAGCTATAACCCGGGACTAGCGGATAGAGCCTACAATGAGCAGTTCTTC. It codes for CASSYNPGLADRAYNEQFF.